Shown below are 14 T cell receptor beta chains from a single sample sequenced in a study of cytomegalovirus exposure and HLA in healthy donors. Amplification used 60 Vbeta primers and 13 Jbeta primers. Only in-frame clones appear in the TCRdb table, and some are missing; sequencing was by immunoSEQ multiplex PCR. Here the sample spans some 170,000 clones, about 79% being singletons. The sequencing input was PBMCs. The receptor set was obtained from a man between 40 and 49 years old in good health and CMV-seropositive.

This sequence joins TRBV2 and TRBJ2-6; D unresolved. V gave up 4 bases and J gave up 1 base, with 5 bases separating them. Germline CDR1 is SNHLY and CDR2 is FYNNEI. The CDR3 has 14 amino acids. CDR3 amino acids: CASSGASGANVLTF. The CDR3 DNA reads as TGTGCCAGCAGTGGCGCATCTGGGGCCAACGTCCTGACTTTC.

This clone was observed a few times. This chain uses TRBV27 with TRBJ1-2, with D possibly TRBD1 on 6 matching bases. CDR1 and CDR2 from the germline V gene are MNHEY and SMNVEV (reference sequence). The CDR3 extends over 13 amino acids. Trimming removed 1 base from V and 3 bases from J, with 6 bases in between. For the CDR3, the DNA is TGTGCCAGCAGTTTATGGACAGACTATGGCTACACCTTC. Its protein product is CASSLWTDYGYTF.

Regarding this clone: One end of the junction varies from germline; a read error may be responsible. CDR3 in DNA: TGTGCCAGCAGTGAACCAGGGCAGGCCTTC. Translated, it gives CASSEPGQAF. This sequence joins TRBV6-1 and TRBJ1-2; a possible D gene is TRBD1 (5 bases). Germline V lookup: CDR1 MNHNS, CDR2 SASEGT. This CDR3 is 10 amino acids long.

The rearrangement joins TRBV2 to TRBJ2-2; tentatively, D is TRBD1 (5 bases). The V gene lost 7 bases and the J gene lost 0 bases, with 12 bases spanning the gap. This CDR3 spans 15 amino acids. Per the germline V gene, CDR1 is SNHLY and CDR2 is FYNNEI. The CDR3 protein is CASKQETANTGELFF. In nucleotides, the CDR3 is TGTGCCAGCAAACAGGAGACCGCGAACACCGGGGAGCTGTTTTTT.

This chain connects TRBV11-2 to TRBJ2-7; TRBD2 aligns across 11 bases. In germline, CDR1 is SGHAT, CDR2 FQNNGV. The CDR3 totals 16 residues. The V segment lost 4 bases and the J segment 5 bases; nucleotides outside the gene matches: 10. This CDR3 reads CASSSPVAGGLDEQYF. The CDR3 region has the DNA TGTGCCAGCAGCTCTCCGGTAGCGGGAGGGCTGGACGAGCAGTACTTC.

In nucleotides, the CDR3 is TGTGCCAGCAGCGCTCTAGCGGGGGCCTATCAGCCCCAGCATTTT. Its protein product is CASSALAGAYQPQHF. The rearrangement joins TRBV9 to TRBJ1-5, with a weak D call TRBD1 (6 bases). Germline loops: CDR1 SGDLS, CDR2 YYNGEE. V was cut by 3 bases and J by 5 bases, with 15 bases left in between. There are 15 residues in the CDR3.

The V gene is TRBV6-5, the J gene TRBJ1-2; 10 bases agree with TRBD1. From germline, CDR1 is MNHEY and CDR2 SVGAGI. V dropped 6 bases and J dropped 8; count of bases not matched to a gene: 9. The CDR3 spans 14 residues. The CDR3 loop reads CASSLPGTGVGYTF. CDR3 DNA sequence: TGTGCCAGCAGCCTCCCCGGGACAGGGGTAGGCTACACCTTC.

This clone is a singleton in its sample. The rearrangement joins TRBV19 to TRBJ2-7, with no clear D. This CDR3 region has 12 residues. CDR1 and CDR2 from the germline V gene are LNHDA and SQIVND (reference sequence). Trimming stripped 8 bases from V and 2 bases from J, with 10 bases between. CDR3 DNA sequence: TGTGCCAGTGCCCACACCCCCTACGAGCAGTACTTC. The encoded protein is CASAHTPYEQYF.

This rearrangement joins TRBV5-1 to TRBJ1-2, with D maybe TRBD1 (5 bases). CDR3 size: 13 residues. From germline, CDR1 is SGHRS and CDR2 YFSETQ. Trimming pared 5 bases from V and 3 bases from J, leaving 11 bases between. The CDR3 sequence: CASRAGPDYGYTF. CDR3 sequence (DNA): TGCGCCAGCAGGGCAGGGCCAGACTATGGCTACACCTTC.

V is TRBV9 and J is TRBJ2-1; 9 nucleotides agree with TRBD2. Germline CDR1 is SGDLS and CDR2 is YYNGEE. The CDR3 contains 14 residues. The V gene end was trimmed by 1 base and the J gene end by 7 bases; junction bases not matched to a gene: 3. The CDR3 sequence is CASSVPGLANEQFF. The CDR3 nucleotides are TGTGCCAGCAGCGTACCGGGACTAGCTAATGAGCAGTTCTTC.

The gene calls are TRBV7-9 and TRBJ2-7, with 7 bases that match TRBD2. CDR1 and CDR2 from the germline V gene are SEHNR and FQNEAQ (reference sequence). This CDR3 is 13 amino acids long. V lost 5 bases to trimming and J lost 4 bases; unmatched junction nucleotides: 5. The CDR3, as DNA: TGTGCCAGCAGCGGTGGGAGGGTTTACGAGCAGTACTTC. Encoded protein: CASSGGRVYEQYF.

V gene TRBV10-3 combines with J gene TRBJ2-1; 7 nucleotides agree with TRBD1. V shed 10 bases and J 8 bases; nucleotides not matched to a gene: 14. Germline lookup yields CDR1 ENHRY and CDR2 SYGVKD. The CDR3 consists of 14 residues. The CDR3 DNA sequence: TGTGCCACCGAACAGGGGAGTACGGGTCATGAGCAGTTCTTC. It yields the protein CATEQGSTGHEQFF.

The rearrangement uses TRBV16 and TRBJ2-7, with D maybe TRBD2 (6 bases). The CDR3 has 14 amino acids. V lost 3 bases and J 4 bases, leaving 13 bases between the germline ends. Germline lookup yields CDR1 KGHSY and CDR2 FQNENV. DNA of the CDR3: TGTGCCAGCAGCCACCCGGGACGGGGGTACGAGCAGTACTTC. Protein: CASSHPGRGYEQYF.

The sample holds a few counts of this clone. J is TRBJ1-5 and V is TRBV12-5, with D perhaps matching TRBD1 (5 bases). The CDR3 consists of 15 residues. The germline V gene has CDR1 LGHNT and CDR2 FRNRAP. V gave up 7 bases and J gave up 4 bases, with 17 bases separating them. Here the CDR3 reads CASARQKGENQPQHF. The CDR3 DNA sequence: TGTGCTAGTGCCCGACAGAAAGGGGAAAATCAGCCCCAGCATTTT. Full variable domain (rest looked up from reference TRBV12-5 and TRBJ1-5): DARVTQTPRHKVTEMGQEVTMRCQPILGHNTVFWYRQTMMQGLELLAYFRNRAPLDDSGMPKDRFSAEMPDATLATLKIQPSEPRDSAVYFCASARQKGENQPQHFGDGTRLSIL.